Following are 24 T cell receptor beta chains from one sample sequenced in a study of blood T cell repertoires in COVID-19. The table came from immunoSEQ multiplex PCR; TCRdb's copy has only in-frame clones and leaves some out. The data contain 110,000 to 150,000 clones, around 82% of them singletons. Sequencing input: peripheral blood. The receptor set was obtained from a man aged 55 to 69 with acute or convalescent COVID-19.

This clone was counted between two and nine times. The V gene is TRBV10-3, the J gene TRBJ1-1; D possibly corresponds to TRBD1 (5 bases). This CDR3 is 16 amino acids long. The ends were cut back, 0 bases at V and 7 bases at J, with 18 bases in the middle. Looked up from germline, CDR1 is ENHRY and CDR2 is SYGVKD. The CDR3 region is CAISESMPRDFGEAFF. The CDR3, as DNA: TGTGCCATCAGTGAGTCGATGCCCAGGGATTTTGGTGAAGCTTTCTTT.

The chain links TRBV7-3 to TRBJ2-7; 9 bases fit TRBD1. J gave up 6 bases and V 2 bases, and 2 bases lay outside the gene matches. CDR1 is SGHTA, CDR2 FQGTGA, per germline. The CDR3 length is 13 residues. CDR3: CASSLSTGGEQYF. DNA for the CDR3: TGTGCCAGCAGCTTATCGACAGGGGGCGAGCAGTACTTC.

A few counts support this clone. In DNA, the CDR3 is TGTGCCAGCAGTTTATTCCAGGCCTACGAGCAGTACTTC. It specifies CASSLFQAYEQYF. This chain joins TRBV12-3 or TRBV12-4 and TRBJ2-7; D is unresolved. CDR3 size: 13 residues. V was cut by 2 bases and J by 2 bases, with 7 bases left in between.

CDR3 coding DNA: TGTGCCACGGCCCAGCAGGGGGCCTCTGGGGCCAACGTCCTGACTTTC. Protein: CATAQQGASGANVLTF. This chain uses TRBV10-3 with TRBJ2-6, with TRBD1 identical over 8 bases. This CDR3 is 16 amino acids long. With V trimmed by 10 bases and J by 0 bases, 8 bases remained unmatched. CDR1 and CDR2 from the germline V gene are ENHRY and SYGVKD.

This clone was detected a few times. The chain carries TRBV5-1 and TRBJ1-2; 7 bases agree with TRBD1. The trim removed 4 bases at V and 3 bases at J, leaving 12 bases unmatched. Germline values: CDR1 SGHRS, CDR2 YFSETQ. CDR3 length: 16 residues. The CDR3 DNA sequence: TGCGCCAGCAGCACCGCTCCTTACAGGGGAGACTATGGCTACACCTTC. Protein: CASSTAPYRGDYGYTF.

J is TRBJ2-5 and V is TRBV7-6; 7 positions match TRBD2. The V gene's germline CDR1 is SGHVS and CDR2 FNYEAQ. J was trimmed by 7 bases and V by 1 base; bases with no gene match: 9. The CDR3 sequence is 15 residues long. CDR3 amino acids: CASSLESAGEGTQYF. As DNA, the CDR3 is TGTGCCAGCAGCTTAGAGTCTGCGGGAGAGGGGACCCAGTACTTC.

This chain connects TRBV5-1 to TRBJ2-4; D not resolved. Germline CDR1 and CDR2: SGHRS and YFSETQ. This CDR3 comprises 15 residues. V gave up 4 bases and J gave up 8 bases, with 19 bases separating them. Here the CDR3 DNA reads TGCGCCAGCAGCCCTTTAACGGGTCATACGTACATTCAGTACTTC. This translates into CASSPLTGHTYIQYF.

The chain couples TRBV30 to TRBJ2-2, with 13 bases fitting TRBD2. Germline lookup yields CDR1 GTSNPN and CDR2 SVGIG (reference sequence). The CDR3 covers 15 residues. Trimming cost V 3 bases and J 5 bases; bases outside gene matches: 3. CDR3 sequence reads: CAWRKGLAGTGELFF. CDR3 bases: TGTGCCTGGAGGAAGGGACTAGCGGGAACCGGGGAGCTGTTTTTT. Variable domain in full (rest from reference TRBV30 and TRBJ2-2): SQTIHQWPATLVQPVGSPLSLECTVEGTSNPNLYWYRQAAGRGLQLLFYSVGIGQISSEVPQNLSASRPQDRQFILSSKKLLLSDSGFYLCAWRKGLAGTGELFFGEGSRLTVL.

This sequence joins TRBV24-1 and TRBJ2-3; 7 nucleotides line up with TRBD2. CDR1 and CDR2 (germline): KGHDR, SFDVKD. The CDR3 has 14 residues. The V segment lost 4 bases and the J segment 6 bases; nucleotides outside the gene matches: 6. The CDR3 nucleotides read TGTGCCACCAGTGAGTCCGGGAGGACGGATACGCAGTATTTT. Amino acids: CATSESGRTDTQYF.

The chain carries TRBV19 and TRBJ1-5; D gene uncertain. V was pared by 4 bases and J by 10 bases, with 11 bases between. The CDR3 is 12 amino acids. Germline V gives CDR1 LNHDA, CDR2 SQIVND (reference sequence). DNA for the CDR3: TGTGCCAGTAGTACCCCCCCGCGACCCCAGCATTTT. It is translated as CASSTPPRPQHF. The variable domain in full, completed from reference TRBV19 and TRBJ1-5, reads DGGITQSPKYLFRKEGQNVTLSCEQNLNHDAMYWYRQDPGQGLRLIYYSQIVNDFQKGDIAEGYSVSREKKESFPLTVTSAQKNPTAFYLCASSTPPRPQHFGDGTRLSIL.

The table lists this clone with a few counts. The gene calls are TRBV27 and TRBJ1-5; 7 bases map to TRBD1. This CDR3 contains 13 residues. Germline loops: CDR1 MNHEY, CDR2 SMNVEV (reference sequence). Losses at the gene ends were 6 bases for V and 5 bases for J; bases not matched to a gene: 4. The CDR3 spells CASSLDRDQPQHF. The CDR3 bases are TGTGCCAGCAGCCTAGACAGGGATCAGCCCCAGCATTTT.

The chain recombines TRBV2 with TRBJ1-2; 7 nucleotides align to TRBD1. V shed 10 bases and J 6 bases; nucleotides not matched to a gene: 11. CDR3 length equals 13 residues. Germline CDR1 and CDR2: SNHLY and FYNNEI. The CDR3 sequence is CATRQGKKNGYTF. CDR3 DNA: TGTGCCACCCGACAGGGAAAGAAGAATGGCTACACCTTC.

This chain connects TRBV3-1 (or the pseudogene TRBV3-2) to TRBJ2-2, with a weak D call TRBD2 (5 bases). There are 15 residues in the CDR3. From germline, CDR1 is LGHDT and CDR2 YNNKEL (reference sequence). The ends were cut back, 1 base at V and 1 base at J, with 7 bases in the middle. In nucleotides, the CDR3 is TGTGCCAGCAGCCAAGCCGGGGTGAACACCGGGGAGCTGTTTTTT. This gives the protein CASSQAGVNTGELFF.

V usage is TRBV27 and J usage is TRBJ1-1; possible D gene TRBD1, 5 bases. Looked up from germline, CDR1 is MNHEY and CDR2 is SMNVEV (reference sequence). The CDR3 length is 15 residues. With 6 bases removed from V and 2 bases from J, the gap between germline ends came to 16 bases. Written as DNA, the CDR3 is TGTGCCAGCAGCAGGGCGGGAGGGGCCAACACTGAAGCTTTCTTT. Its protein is CASSRAGGANTEAFF.

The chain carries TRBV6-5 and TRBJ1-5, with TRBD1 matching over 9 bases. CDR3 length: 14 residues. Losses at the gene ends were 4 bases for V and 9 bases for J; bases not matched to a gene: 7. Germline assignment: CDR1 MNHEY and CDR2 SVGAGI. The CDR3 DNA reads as TGTGCCAGCAGTTGGGACAGGGCTCGGGGGCCCCAGCATTTT. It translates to CASSWDRARGPQHF.

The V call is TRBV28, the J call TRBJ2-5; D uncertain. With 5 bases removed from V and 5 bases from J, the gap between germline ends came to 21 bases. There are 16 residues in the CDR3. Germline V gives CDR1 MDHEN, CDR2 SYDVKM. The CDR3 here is CASSPWISGDGETQYF. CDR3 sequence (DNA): TGTGCCAGCAGTCCCTGGATCTCCGGCGACGGGGAGACCCAGTACTTC.

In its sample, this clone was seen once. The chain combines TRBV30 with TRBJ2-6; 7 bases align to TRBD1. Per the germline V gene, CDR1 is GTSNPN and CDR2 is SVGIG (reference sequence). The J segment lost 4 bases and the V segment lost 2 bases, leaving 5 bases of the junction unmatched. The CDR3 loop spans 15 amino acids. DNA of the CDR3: TGTGCCTGGAGTCCCAGGGGGTACGGGGCCAACGTCCTGACTTTC. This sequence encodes CAWSPRGYGANVLTF.

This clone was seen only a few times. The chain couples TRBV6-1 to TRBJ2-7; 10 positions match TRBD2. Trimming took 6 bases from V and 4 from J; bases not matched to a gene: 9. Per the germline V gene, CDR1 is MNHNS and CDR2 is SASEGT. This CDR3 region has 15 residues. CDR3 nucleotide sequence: TGTGCCAGCAGGGGAGAAGCGGGAGGGGCTTACGAGCAGTACTTC. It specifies CASRGEAGGAYEQYF.

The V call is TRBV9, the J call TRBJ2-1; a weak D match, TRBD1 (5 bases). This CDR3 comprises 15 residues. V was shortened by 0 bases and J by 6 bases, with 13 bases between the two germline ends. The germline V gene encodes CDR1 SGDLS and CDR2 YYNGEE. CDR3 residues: CASSVGGDRRNEQFF. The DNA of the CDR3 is TGTGCCAGCAGCGTAGGGGGCGATAGACGCAATGAGCAGTTCTTC.

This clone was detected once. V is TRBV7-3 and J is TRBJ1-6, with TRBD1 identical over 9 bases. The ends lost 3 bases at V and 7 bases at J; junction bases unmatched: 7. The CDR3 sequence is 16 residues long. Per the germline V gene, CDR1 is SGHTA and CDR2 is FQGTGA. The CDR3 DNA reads TGTGCCAGCAGCTTTTCCGGGACAGGGAGGAATTCACCCCTCCACTTT. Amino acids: CASSFSGTGRNSPLHF.

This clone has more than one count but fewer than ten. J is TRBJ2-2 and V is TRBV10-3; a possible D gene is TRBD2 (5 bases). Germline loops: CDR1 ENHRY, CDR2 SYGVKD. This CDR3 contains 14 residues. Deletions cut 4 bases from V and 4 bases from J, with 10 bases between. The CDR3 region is CAISGKRSTGELFF. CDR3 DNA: TGTGCCATCAGTGGAAAGCGGAGCACCGGGGAGCTGTTTTTT.

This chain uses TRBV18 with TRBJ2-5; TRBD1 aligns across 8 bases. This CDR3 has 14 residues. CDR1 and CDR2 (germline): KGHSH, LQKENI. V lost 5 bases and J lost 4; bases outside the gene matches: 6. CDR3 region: CASSSQTGVETQYF. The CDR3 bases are TGTGCCAGCTCATCCCAGACAGGGGTAGAGACCCAGTACTTC.

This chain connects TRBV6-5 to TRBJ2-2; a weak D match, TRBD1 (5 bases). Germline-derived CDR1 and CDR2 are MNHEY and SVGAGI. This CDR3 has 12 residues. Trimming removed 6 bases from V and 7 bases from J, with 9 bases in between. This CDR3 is CASRPGYGELFF. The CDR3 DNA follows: TGTGCCAGCAGACCAGGGTACGGGGAGCTGTTTTTT.

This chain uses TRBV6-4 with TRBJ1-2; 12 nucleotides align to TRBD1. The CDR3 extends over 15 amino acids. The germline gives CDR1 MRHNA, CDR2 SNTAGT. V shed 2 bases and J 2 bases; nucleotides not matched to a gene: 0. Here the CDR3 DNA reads TGTGCCAGCAGTGACGGGACAGGGGGCAACTATGGCTACACCTTC. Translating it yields CASSDGTGGNYGYTF.